The 13 T cell receptor beta chains below all came from one sample that was sequenced in a study of cytomegalovirus exposure and HLA in healthy donors. The repertoire was sequenced with immunoSEQ multiplex PCR; TCRdb's copy has only in-frame clones and lacks some. Altogether 150,000 to 200,000 clones are present, roughly 83% being singletons, with the ten largest covering roughly 10%. The sequenced sample consisted of PBMCs. These receptors all come from a man aged 25-45 years in good health and CMV-seropositive.

The chain combines TRBV4-3 with TRBJ2-3; 10 bases fit TRBD2. V gave up 4 bases and J gave up 2 bases; unmatched junction bases: 3. The CDR3 covers 15 residues. Germline CDR1 and CDR2: LGHNA and YSLEER. The CDR3: CASSRSGGLTDTQYF. The CDR3 DNA sequence: TGCGCCAGCAGCCGTAGCGGGGGGCTCACAGATACGCAGTATTTT.

This chain joins TRBV9 and TRBJ2-7, with 13 bases identical to TRBD2. This CDR3 has 18 amino acids. With 1 base clipped from V and 2 bases from J, the junction kept 9 bases outside the gene matches. Germline values: CDR1 SGDLS, CDR2 YYNGEE. CDR3 nucleotides: TGTGCCAGCAGCGTATCCGGGACTAGCGGGGAGACTACCTACGAGCAGTACTTC. Translated, it gives CASSVSGTSGETTYEQYF.

The chain joins TRBV13 to TRBJ2-1; a possible D gene is TRBD2 (5 bases). This CDR3 is built from 16 residues. Germline-derived CDR1 and CDR2 are PRHDT and FYEKMQ (reference sequence). V lost 5 bases and J 5 bases, leaving 19 bases between the germline ends. The CDR3 region is CASSHSNQGLNNEQFF. The CDR3 DNA sequence: TGTGCCAGCAGCCATAGCAACCAAGGACTCAACAATGAGCAGTTCTTC.

The chain couples TRBV27 to TRBJ1-5; the match to TRBD1 covers 10 bases. V lost 5 bases and J lost 7; bases outside the gene matches: 11. CDR1 MNHEY and CDR2 SMNVEV come from the germline V gene (reference sequence). CDR3 length equals 16 residues. CDR3 loop: CASSPWDRGGLQPQHF. The CDR3 DNA is TGTGCCAGCAGTCCTTGGGACAGGGGAGGACTCCAGCCCCAGCATTTT.

V is TRBV7-6 and J is TRBJ1-3; perhaps TRBD1 as D (5 bases). V gave up 5 bases and J gave up 4 bases, with 12 bases separating them. CDR3 length: 14 residues. CDR1 is SGHVS and CDR2 is FNYEAQ in the germline V gene. CDR3 nucleotides: TGTGCCAGCAGCAACGGGGGGATGGGAAACACCATATATTTT. Its translation is CASSNGGMGNTIYF.

The rearrangement uses TRBV4-1 and TRBJ1-6, with D unresolved. CDR1 and CDR2 from the germline V gene are MGHRA and YSYEKL. V lost 1 base, J lost 2 bases, and 12 bases lay in between. The CDR3 is made up of 17 amino acids. The CDR3 protein is CASSQVYESPYNSPLHF. The CDR3 region has the DNA TGCGCCAGCAGCCAAGTCTACGAAAGCCCCTATAATTCACCCCTCCACTTT.

The chain combines TRBV30 with TRBJ2-1, with TRBD2 identical over 8 bases. The CDR3 is 16 residues long. The trim removed 5 bases at V and 0 bases at J, leaving 9 bases unmatched. CDR1 is GTSNPN, CDR2 SVGIG, per germline (reference sequence). CDR3 in DNA: TGTGCCTGGTCTAGGCTAGCGGGTTTCTCCTACAATGAGCAGTTCTTC. It yields the protein CAWSRLAGFSYNEQFF. Full variable domain (remainder filled in from reference TRBV30 and TRBJ2-1): SQTIHQWPATLVQPVGSPLSLECTVEGTSNPNLYWYRQAAGRGLQLLFYSVGIGQISSEVPQNLSASRPQDRQFILSSKKLLLSDSGFYLCAWSRLAGFSYNEQFFGPGTRLTVL.

J is TRBJ1-2 and V is TRBV7-2; D might be TRBD1 (5 bases). Trimming left V 5 bases short and J 4 bases short, with 8 bases between. CDR3 size: 12 residues. Germline V CDR1 and CDR2: SGHTA, FQGNSA. The CDR3, as DNA: TGTGCCAGCAGCCGACAGTCCTATGGCTACACCTTC. Amino acid sequence: CASSRQSYGYTF.

J is TRBJ2-3 and V is TRBV10-3, with D unclear. This CDR3 is built from 13 residues. The germline V and J ends were trimmed by 10 bases and 0 bases, with 11 bases remaining between them. Germline V gene data show CDR1 as ENHRY and CDR2 as SYGVKD. The CDR3 region is CASVPTSTDTQYF. The CDR3 nucleotides read TGTGCCAGCGTACCAACTAGCACAGATACGCAGTATTTT.

This rearrangement joins TRBV7-6 to TRBJ2-1; D unclear. Germline V lookup: CDR1 SGHVS, CDR2 FNYEAQ. CDR3 length equals 21 residues. V was pared by 6 bases and J by 2 bases, with 32 bases between. CDR3 nucleotide sequence: TGTGCCAGCAGGCGAAGATTCGGAAACCTAGACCCCAACTTCCCCTACAATGAGCAGTTCTTC. Encoded protein: CASRRRFGNLDPNFPYNEQFF. Full variable domain (outside the CDR3, taken from reference TRBV7-6 and TRBJ2-1): GAGVSQSPRYKVTKRGQDVALRCDPISGHVSLYWYRQALGQGPEFLTYFNYEAQQDKSGLPNDRFSAERPEGSISTLTIQRTEQRDSAMYRCASRRRFGNLDPNFPYNEQFFGPGTRLTVL.

This clone was seen just once. The rearrangement links TRBV27 to TRBJ2-3; no clear D. This CDR3 comprises 13 residues. V was trimmed by 5 bases and J by 0 bases, leaving 6 bases between them. CDR1 is MNHEY and CDR2 is SMNVEV in the germline V gene (reference sequence). The CDR3 DNA reads as TGTGCCAGCAGTCCCCAAAGCACAGATACGCAGTATTTT. Protein: CASSPQSTDTQYF.

This clone appeared a few times. The chain is built from TRBV7-9 and TRBJ2-7, with D maybe TRBD1 (6 bases). The V gene's germline CDR1 is SEHNR and CDR2 FQNEAQ (reference sequence). The CDR3 contains 15 residues. V lost 1 base, J lost 2 bases, and 12 bases lay in between. CDR3 amino acids: CASSLEGRGAYEQYF. The DNA for the CDR3 is TGTGCCAGCAGCTTAGAGGGCAGGGGAGCCTACGAGCAGTACTTC.

This clone has more than one count but fewer than ten. This chain connects TRBV18 to TRBJ1-6; D is undetermined. V lost 4 bases, J lost 7 bases, and 5 bases lay in between. The CDR3 has 12 residues. Germline V CDR1 and CDR2: KGHSH, LQKENI. The CDR3 region has the DNA TGTGCCAGCTCACTGGAGAATTCACCCCTCCACTTT. Translated: CASSLENSPLHF.